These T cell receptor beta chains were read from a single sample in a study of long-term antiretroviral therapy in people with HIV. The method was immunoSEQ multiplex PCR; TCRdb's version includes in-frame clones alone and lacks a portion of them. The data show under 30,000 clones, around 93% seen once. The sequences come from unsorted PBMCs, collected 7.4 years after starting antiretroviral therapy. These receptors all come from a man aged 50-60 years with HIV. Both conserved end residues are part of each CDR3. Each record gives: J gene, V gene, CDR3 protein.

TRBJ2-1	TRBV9	CASSGGLATAYNEQFF
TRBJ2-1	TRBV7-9	CASSFAIDEQFF
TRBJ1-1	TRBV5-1	CASSPRTTQRNTEAFF
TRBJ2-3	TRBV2	CASSETGVGDTQYF
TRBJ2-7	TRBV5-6	CASSTGTGGPYEQYF
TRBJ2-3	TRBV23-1	CASGDRGTDTQYF
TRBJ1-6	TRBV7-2	CASSLGVGSPLHF
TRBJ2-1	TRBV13	CASSSRTSGGAHEQFF
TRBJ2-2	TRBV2	CASSAYGADTGELFF
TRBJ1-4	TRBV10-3	CAISGDRDGKLFF
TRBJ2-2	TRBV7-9	CASTKAGGTGELFF
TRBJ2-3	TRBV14	CASSQARGTDTQYF
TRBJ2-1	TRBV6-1	CASSHLAGGNNEQFF
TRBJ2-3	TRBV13	CASSLIPPGTDTQYF
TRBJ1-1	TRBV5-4	CASSRGQDTEAFF
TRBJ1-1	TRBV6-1	CASSEEGRSTEAFF
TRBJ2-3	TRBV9	CASSVAVGGPHTDTQYF
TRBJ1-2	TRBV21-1	CASSKGRLGLFSNYGYTF
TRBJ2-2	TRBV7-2	CASSLAGQGVSGELFF
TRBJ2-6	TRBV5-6	CASSSGDRRRSGANVLTF
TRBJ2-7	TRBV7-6	CASSLDGRRDEEQYF
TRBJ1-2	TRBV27	CASSLNYGYTF
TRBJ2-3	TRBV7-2	CASSLDRPTDTQYF
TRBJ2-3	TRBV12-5	CASGLSGHHNTQYF
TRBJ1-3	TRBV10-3	CAISVGQNSGNTIYF
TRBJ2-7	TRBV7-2	CASSLGLGEQYF
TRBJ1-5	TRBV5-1	CASSPGQGAQPQHF
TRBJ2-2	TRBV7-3	CASSSTGGGPTGELFF
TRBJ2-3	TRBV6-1	CASRGNMGTDTQYF
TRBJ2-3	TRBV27	CASGWTSGADTQYF
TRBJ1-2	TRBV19	CASSTSAINYGYTF
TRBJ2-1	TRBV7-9	CASSLEAYNEQFF
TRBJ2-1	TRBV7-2	CASSAITGDKQFF
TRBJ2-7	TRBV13	CASSLGLGGSYEQYF
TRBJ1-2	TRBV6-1	CASSEAPRISYGYTF
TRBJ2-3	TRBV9	CASSHLSGETDTQYF